The clone carrying this TCR beta chain has a count of ten or more. Its antigen remains unidentified. TCRdb reprocessed the reads via MiXCR and lists one record per CDR3 protein. This sample has around 280,000 distinct CDR3 sequences; roughly an eighth occur once, and the top ten carry around 9%. This CDR3 region has 12 residues. Deletions cut 2 bases from V and 7 bases from J, with 8 bases between. The germline V gene encodes CDR1 SGHTA and CDR2 FQGNSA. These data are taken from a study of T cell repertoires in cytomegalovirus infection. At the level of the study: In public TCR beta signatures, there were indications of both CMV infection and matching HLA type.

Study results and limitations: The ex vivo response was dominated by HLA-C-restricted CMV-specific TCR beta clonotypes. Frequencies of public TCR beta families were cumulated, and this identified carriers of CMV plus the relevant HLA.

This clonotype was sampled from a human donor in good health (CMV status not recorded). Some clones in this sample may be carry-over from other donors' samples. Sequenced input: PBMCs. The rearrangement uses TRBV7-2 and TRBJ1-2; D remains unclear. DNA of the CDR3: TGTGCCAGCAGCTTACTTGTCGGTGGCTACACCTTC. This sequence encodes CASSLLVGGYTF.